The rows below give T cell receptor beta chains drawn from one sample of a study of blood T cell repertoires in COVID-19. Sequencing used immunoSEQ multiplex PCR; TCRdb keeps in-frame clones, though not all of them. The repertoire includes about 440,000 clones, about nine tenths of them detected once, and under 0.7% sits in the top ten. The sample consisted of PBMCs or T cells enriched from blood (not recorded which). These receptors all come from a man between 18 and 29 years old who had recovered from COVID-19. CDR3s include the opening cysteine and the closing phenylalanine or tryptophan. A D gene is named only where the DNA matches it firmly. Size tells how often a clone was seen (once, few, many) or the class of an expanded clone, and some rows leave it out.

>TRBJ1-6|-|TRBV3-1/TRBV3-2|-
CASSQDLVAYNSPLHF
TGTGCCAGCAGCCAAGATCTGGTGGCATATAATTCACCCCTCCACTTT
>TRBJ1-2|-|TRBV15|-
CATSRDQSEHYGYTF
TGTGCCACCAGCAGAGATCAGTCGGAGCACTATGGCTACACCTTC
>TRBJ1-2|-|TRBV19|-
CASSIVDSPWGYTF
TGTGCCAGTAGTATAGTTGACAGCCCGTGGGGCTACACCTTC
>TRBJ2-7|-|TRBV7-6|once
CASSQALGLPPYEQYF
TGTGCCAGCAGCCAAGCTTTGGGCCTCCCCCCCTACGAGCAGTACTTC
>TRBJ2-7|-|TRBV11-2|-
CASSLGGRAYEQYF
TGTGCCAGCAGCTTAGGCGGCAGAGCCTACGAGCAGTACTTC
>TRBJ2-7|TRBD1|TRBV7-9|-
CASSSGQGSSYEQYF
TGTGCCAGCAGCTCGGGACAGGGTAGTTCCTACGAGCAGTACTTC
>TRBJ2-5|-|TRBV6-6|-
CASSSRSQETQYF
TGTGCCAGCAGCTCGAGGAGTCAAGAGACCCAGTACTTC
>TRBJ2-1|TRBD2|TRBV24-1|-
CATSDWGRGNEQFF
TGTGCCACCAGTGATTGGGGGAGGGGCAATGAGCAGTTCTTC
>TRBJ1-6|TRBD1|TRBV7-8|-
CASSPLLGTGNNSPLHF
TGTGCCAGCAGCCCCCTCCTCGGGACAGGGAATAATTCACCCCTCCACTTT
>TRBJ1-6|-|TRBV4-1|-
CASSQDIPPGSTTLHF
TGCGCCAGCAGCCAAGATATCCCCCCAGGCTCGACGACGCTCCACTTT
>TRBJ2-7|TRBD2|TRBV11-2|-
CASSLAPGAGGSYEQYF
TGTGCCAGCAGCTTAGCCCCAGGCGCGGGAGGGTCCTACGAGCAGTACTTC
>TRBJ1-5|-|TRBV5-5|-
CASRSDSYSNQPQHF
TGTGCCAGCAGGTCGGACTCGTATAGCAATCAGCCCCAGCATTTT
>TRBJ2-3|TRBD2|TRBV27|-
CASATDRLLSGGDTQYF
TGTGCCAGCGCCACCGACCGACTACTTAGCGGGGGGGATACGCAGTATTTT
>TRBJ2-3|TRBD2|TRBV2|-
CASRPTSATDTQYF
TGTGCCAGCAGGCCCACTAGCGCCACAGATACGCAGTATTTT
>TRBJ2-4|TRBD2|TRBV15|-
CATSRGPTGLAGVDLAKNIQYF
TGTGCCACCAGCAGAGGACCGACGGGACTAGCGGGAGTCGACCTAGCCAAAAACATTCAGTACTTC
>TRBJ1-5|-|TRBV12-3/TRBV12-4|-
CASTSQGNQPQHF
TGTGCCAGCACCTCCCAGGGCAATCAGCCCCAGCATTTT
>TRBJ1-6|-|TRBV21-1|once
CASSKVSDRACSPLHF
TGTGCCAGCAGCAAAGTATCAGACAGGGCGTGTTCACCCCTCCACTTT
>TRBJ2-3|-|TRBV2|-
CASSDFRQNTQYF
TGTGCCAGCAGTGATTTTCGTCAGAATACGCAGTATTTT
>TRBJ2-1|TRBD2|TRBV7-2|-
CASSYSGLAGYNEQFF
TGTGCCAGCAGCTACTCCGGACTAGCAGGATACAATGAGCAGTTCTTC
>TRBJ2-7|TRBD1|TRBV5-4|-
CASSPGQAYSYEQYF
TGTGCCAGCAGCCCGGGACAGGCTTACTCCTACGAGCAGTACTTC
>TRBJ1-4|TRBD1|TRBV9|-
CASSGGTAEFSEKLFF
TGTGCCAGCAGCGGCGGGACAGCCGAGTTTTCCGAAAAACTGTTTTTT
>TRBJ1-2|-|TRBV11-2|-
CASSLIYGPIYGYTF
TGTGCCAGCAGCTTGATATACGGTCCGATCTATGGCTACACCTTC
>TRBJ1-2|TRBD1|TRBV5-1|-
CASSVDRDSGYTF
TGCGCCAGCAGTGTGGACAGGGACTCTGGCTACACCTTC
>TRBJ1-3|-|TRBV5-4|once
CASSYGQRSGNTIYF
TGTGCCAGCAGCTATGGACAGCGCTCTGGAAACACCATATATTTT
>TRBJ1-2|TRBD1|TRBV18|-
CASSGGQRGTF
TGTGCCAGCTCAGGGGGACAGAGAGGCACCTTC
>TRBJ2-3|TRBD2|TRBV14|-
CASSQTTAGTSGSTDTQYF
TGTGCCAGCAGCCAGACGACCGCAGGGACTAGCGGTAGCACAGATACGCAGTATTTT
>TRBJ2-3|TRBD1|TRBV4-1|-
CASSPRQGDTQYF
TGCGCCAGCAGCCCAAGACAGGGCGATACGCAGTATTTT
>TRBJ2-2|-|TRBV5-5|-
CASSLAPMTGELFF
TGTGCCAGCAGCTTGGCCCCCATGACCGGGGAGCTGTTTTTT
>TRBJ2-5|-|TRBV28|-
CASSDRSYETQYF
TGTGCCAGCAGCGACAGGTCTTACGAGACCCAGTACTTC
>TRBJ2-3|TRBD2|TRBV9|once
CASSEPSGGVTDTQYF
TGTGCCAGCAGCGAACCTAGCGGGGGTGTCACAGATACGCAGTATTTT
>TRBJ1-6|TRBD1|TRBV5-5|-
CASSIGSGQYNSPLHF
TGTGCCAGCAGTATTGGGTCGGGACAGTATAATTCACCCCTCCACTTT
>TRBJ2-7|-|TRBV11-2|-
CASSLSVASYEQYF
TGTGCCAGCAGCCTATCAGTAGCCTCCTACGAGCAGTACTTC
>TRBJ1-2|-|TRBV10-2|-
CASSESRGTNYGYTF
TGCGCCAGCAGTGAGTCACGGGGGACTAACTATGGCTACACCTTC
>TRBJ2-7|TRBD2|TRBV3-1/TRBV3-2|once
CASSHGLAGIYEQYF
TGTGCCAGCAGCCATGGGCTAGCGGGAATCTACGAGCAGTACTTC
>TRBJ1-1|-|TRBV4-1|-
CASSQGASLNTEAFF
TGCGCCAGCAGCCAAGGGGCCAGCCTGAACACTGAAGCTTTCTTT
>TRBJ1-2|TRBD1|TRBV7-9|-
CASSPWDSYNYGYTF
TGTGCCAGCAGCCCCTGGGACAGTTACAACTATGGCTACACCTTC
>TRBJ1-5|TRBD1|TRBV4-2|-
CASRLIGQGLDQPQHF
TGTGCCAGCAGACTTATCGGACAGGGGCTGGATCAGCCCCAGCATTTT
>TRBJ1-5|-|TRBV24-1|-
CATSDFKSNQPQHF
TGTGCCACCAGTGATTTTAAAAGCAATCAGCCCCAGCATTTT
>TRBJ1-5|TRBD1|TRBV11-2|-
CASSATGGSNQPQHF
TGTGCCAGCAGCGCCACAGGGGGCTCAAATCAGCCCCAGCATTTT
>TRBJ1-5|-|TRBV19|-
CASIASGAPNKNQPQHF
TGTGCCAGTATTGCCAGCGGGGCCCCGAATAAAAATCAGCCCCAGCATTTT
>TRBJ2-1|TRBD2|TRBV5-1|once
CASSYWAGEREFF
TGCGCCAGCAGTTATTGGGCGGGGGAGAGGGAGTTCTTC
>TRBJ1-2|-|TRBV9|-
CASSSRATGIYGYTF
TGTGCCAGCAGCTCCCGAGCTACAGGGATCTATGGCTACACCTTC
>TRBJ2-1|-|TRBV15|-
CATSRDGSYNEQFF
TGTGCCACCAGCAGAGACGGGTCCTACAATGAGCAGTTCTTC
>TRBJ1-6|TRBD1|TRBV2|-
CASRTGAGMNSPLHF
TGTGCCAGCAGGACAGGGGCGGGTATGAATTCACCCCTCCACTTT
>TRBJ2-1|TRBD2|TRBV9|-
CASSIGLAVTNEQFF
TGTGCCAGCAGCATTGGACTAGCGGTTACCAATGAGCAGTTCTTC
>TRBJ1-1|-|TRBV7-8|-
CASSAQERTEAFF
TGTGCCAGCAGCGCACAGGAGAGGACTGAAGCTTTCTTT
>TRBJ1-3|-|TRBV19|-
CASSRDIPSGNTIYF
TGTGCCAGTAGCCGAGACATACCCTCTGGAAACACCATATATTTT
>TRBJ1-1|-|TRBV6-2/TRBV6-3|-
CASSYAPGRTEAFF
TGTGCCAGCAGTTACGCCCCAGGGCGAACTGAAGCTTTCTTT
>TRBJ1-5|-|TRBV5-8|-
CASKPVIVNQPQHF
TGTGCCAGCAAACCGGTTATCGTAAATCAGCCCCAGCATTTT
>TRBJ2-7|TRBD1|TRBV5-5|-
CASSPRGTGSLSYEQYF
TGTGCCAGCAGCCCCCGGGGGACAGGATCCCTATCCTACGAGCAGTACTTC
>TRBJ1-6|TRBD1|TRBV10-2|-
CAISDRGGGNSPLHF
TGCGCCATCTCAGACAGGGGAGGTGGTAATTCACCCCTCCACTTT
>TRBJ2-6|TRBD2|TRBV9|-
CASSVRLAGFSGANVLTF
TGTGCCAGCAGCGTACGACTAGCGGGTTTCTCTGGGGCCAACGTCCTGACTTTC
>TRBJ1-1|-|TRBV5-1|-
CASSLVGETEAFF
TGCGCCAGCAGCTTGGTAGGGGAAACTGAAGCTTTCTTT
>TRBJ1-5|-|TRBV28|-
CASSRQQPQHF
TGTGCCAGCAGTCGCCAGCAGCCCCAGCATTTT